One and the same sample provided the 5 T cell receptor beta chains below, sequenced in a study of blood T cells in healthy people across ages. Together with a sample-barcoded 5' primer, a J-beta primer mix was included in a second PCR lasting about 6 to 11 cycles. TCRdb called the 5' RACE reads again in MiXCR, with one record for every CDR3 protein. The sample holds around 1,800,000 distinct CDR3 sequences, approximately 40% seen once. The specimen was blood. All receptors come from a human donor in good health.

The CDR3 DNA follows: TGTGCCAGCAGACGGGCCGTAGGATATGGCTACACCTTC. Protein: CASRRAVGYGYTF. The genes are TRBV6-5 and TRBJ1-2; D is undetermined. The germline V gene encodes CDR1 MNHEY and CDR2 SVGAGI. V was clipped by 6 bases and J by 5 bases, with 13 bases between them. The CDR3 loop spans 13 amino acids.

CDR3 sequence reads: CASSQDIDEKLFF. The CDR3 DNA is TGCGCCAGCAGCCAAGATATAGATGAAAAACTGTTTTTT. The V and J genes are TRBV4-1 and TRBJ1-4; D gene ambiguous. The germline gives CDR1 MGHRA, CDR2 YSYEKL. Deletions cut 0 bases from V and 6 bases from J, with 5 bases between. The CDR3 is 13 residues long.

The chain has TRBV7-2 and TRBJ1-6, with D tentatively TRBD1 (5 bases). The CDR3 covers 15 residues. Germline values: CDR1 SGHTA, CDR2 FQGNSA. Trimming cost V 1 base and J 9 bases, with 13 bases left between them. The CDR3 DNA follows: TGTGCCAGCAGCTTAGTTTCGGGGGTCGGTTCACCCCTCCACTTT. Translated: CASSLVSGVGSPLHF.

A word on this clonotype: This could be a read error, since a much larger clone is one nucleotide away. This chain joins TRBV7-2 and TRBJ2-4; 7 positions match TRBD2. The germline gives CDR1 SGHTA, CDR2 FQGNSA. CDR3 length equals 15 residues. CDR3 amino acids: CVSSLREGRTNIQYF. CDR3 coding DNA: TGTGTCAGCAGCTTAAGGGAGGGGAGGACAAACATTCAGTACTTC. Supplemented by reference TRBV7-2 and TRBJ2-4, the full variable domain reads GAGVSQSPSNKVTEKGKDVELRCDPISGHTALYWYRQSLGQGLEFLIYFQGNSAPDKSGLPSDRFSAERTGGSVSTLTIQRTQQEDSAVYLCVSSLREGRTNIQYFGAGTRLSVL.

Only a few counts were recorded for this clonotype. J is TRBJ2-7 and V is TRBV29-1; D assignment may be TRBD1 or TRBD2 (5 bases each). The CDR3 is made up of 11 amino acids. Germline V gene lookup returns CDR1 SQVTM and CDR2 ANQGSEA. The V end lost 5 bases, the J end lost 4 bases, and 9 bases lay between the germline ends. CDR3 region: CSVWDLYEQYF. The CDR3 DNA reads TGCAGCGTTTGGGACCTTTACGAGCAGTACTTC.